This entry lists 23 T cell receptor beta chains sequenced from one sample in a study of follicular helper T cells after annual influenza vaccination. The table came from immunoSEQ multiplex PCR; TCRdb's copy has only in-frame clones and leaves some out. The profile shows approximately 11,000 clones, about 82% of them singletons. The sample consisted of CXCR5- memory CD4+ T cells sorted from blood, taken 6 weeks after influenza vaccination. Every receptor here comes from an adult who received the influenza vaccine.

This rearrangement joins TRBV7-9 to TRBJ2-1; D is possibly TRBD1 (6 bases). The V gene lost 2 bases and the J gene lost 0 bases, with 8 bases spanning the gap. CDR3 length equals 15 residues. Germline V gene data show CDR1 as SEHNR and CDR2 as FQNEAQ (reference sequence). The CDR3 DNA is TGTGCCAGCAGCTTACAGGGGAGCTCCTACAATGAGCAGTTCTTC. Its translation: CASSLQGSSYNEQFF.

The CDR3 spells CASSLGTGTRYGYTF. DNA for the CDR3: TGTGCCAGCAGCTTAGGGACAGGGACACGCTATGGCTACACCTTC. The V and J genes are TRBV5-6 and TRBJ1-2, with 9 bases that match TRBD1. Germline V gene data show CDR1 as SGHDT and CDR2 as YYEEEE. This CDR3 spans 15 amino acids. V shed 2 bases and J 4 bases; nucleotides not matched to a gene: 6. Filled out from reference TRBV5-6 and TRBJ1-2, the complete variable domain reads DAGVTQSPTHLIKTRGQQVTLRCSPKSGHDTVSWYQQALGQGPQFIFQYYEEEERQRGNFPDRFSGHQFPNYSSELNVNALLLGDSALYLCASSLGTGTRYGYTFGSGTRLTVV.

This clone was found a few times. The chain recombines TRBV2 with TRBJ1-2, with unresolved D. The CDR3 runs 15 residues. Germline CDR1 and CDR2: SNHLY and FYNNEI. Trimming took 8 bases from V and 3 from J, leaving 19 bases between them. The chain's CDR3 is CASSRRRALDYGYTF. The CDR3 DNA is TGTGCCAGCTCCCGGCGGAGGGCCCTTGACTATGGCTACACCTTC.

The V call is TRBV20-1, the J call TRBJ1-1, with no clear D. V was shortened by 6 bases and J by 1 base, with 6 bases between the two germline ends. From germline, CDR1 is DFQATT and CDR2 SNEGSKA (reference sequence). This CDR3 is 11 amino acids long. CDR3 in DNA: TGCAGTGCCAAGGGGAACACTGAAGCTTTCTTT. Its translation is CSAKGNTEAFF.

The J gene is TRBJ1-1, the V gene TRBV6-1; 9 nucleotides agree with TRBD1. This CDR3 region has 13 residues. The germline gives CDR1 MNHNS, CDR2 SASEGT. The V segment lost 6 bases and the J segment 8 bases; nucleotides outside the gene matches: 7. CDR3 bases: TGTGCCAGCAGCCACCCGGACAGGGGAGAAGCTTTCTTT. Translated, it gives CASSHPDRGEAFF.

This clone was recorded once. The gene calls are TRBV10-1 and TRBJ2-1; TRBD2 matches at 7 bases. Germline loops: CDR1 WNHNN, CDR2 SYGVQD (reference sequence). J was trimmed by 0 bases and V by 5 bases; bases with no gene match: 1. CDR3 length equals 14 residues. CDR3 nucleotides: TGCGCCAGCAGTCCGGGAGGCTCCTACAATGAGCAGTTCTTC. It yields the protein CASSPGGSYNEQFF.

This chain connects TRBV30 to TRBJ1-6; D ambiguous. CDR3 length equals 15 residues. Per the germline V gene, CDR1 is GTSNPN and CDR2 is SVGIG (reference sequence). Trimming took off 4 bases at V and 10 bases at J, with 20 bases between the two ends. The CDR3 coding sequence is TGTGCCTGGACGGCCAGGCCAGACGGTGGGTCACCCCTCCACTTT. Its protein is CAWTARPDGGSPLHF.

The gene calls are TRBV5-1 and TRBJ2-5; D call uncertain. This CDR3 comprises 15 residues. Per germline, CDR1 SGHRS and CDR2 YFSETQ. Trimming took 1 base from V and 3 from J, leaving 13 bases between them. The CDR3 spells CASSLSPEREETQYF. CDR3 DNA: TGCGCCAGCAGCTTGTCTCCAGAGCGCGAAGAGACCCAGTACTTC.

The CDR3 DNA follows: TGTGCCAGCAGTTTAAGCGGAGCCTACGAGCAGTACTTC. It specifies CASSLSGAYEQYF. This sequence joins TRBV27 and TRBJ2-7; perhaps TRBD2 as D (5 bases). This CDR3 is built from 13 residues. Germline assignment: CDR1 MNHEY and CDR2 SMNVEV (reference sequence). V dropped 2 bases and J dropped 2 bases, with 7 bases sitting between them.

As DNA, the CDR3 is TGTGCCAGCAGTCTCGGACAGACCCGGAACACTGAAGCTTTCTTT. Its protein product is CASSLGQTRNTEAFF. The rearrangement links TRBV27 to TRBJ1-1; D might be TRBD1 (6 bases). Per the germline V gene, CDR1 is MNHEY and CDR2 is SMNVEV (reference sequence). Between the trimmed V and J ends, which lost 5 bases and 1 base, there was a span of 14 bases. CDR3 length equals 15 residues.

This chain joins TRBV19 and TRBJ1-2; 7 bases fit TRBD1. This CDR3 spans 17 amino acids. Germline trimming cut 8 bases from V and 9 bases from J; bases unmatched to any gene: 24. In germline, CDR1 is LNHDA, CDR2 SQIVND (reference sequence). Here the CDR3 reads CASAPPDRSPRRYSYTF. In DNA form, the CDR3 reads TGTGCCAGTGCCCCCCCGGACAGGTCGCCGCGGAGGTATAGCTACACCTTC.

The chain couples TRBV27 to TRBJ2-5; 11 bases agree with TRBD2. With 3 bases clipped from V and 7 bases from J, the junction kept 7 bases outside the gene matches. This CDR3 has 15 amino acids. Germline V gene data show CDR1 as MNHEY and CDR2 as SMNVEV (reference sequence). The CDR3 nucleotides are TGTGCCAGCAGTTTCCAATCTAGCGGGGGGACGACCCAGTACTTC. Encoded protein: CASSFQSSGGTTQYF.

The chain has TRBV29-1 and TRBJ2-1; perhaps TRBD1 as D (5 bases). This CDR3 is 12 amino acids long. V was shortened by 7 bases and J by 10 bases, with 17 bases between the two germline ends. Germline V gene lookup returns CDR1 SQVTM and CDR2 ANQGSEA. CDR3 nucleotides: TGCAGCGCCGGGCGTAGGGGCGAGGAGCAGTTCTTC. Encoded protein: CSAGRRGEEQFF.

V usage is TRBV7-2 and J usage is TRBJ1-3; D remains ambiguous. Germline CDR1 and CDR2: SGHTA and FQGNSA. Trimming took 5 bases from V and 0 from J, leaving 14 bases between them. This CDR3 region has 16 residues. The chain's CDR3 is CASSRPHASSGNTIYF. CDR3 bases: TGTGCCAGCAGCAGACCACATGCGAGCTCTGGAAACACCATATATTTT.

CDR3 DNA sequence: TGCAGCGCCAGGACAGGGAGGGCAGATACGCAGTATTTT. Translated, it gives CSARTGRADTQYF. The chain uses TRBV29-1 and TRBJ2-3; a possible D gene is TRBD1 (8 bases). CDR3 length: 13 amino acids. Trimming left V 7 bases short and J 4 bases short, with 15 bases between. Germline V CDR1 and CDR2: SQVTM, ANQGSEA.

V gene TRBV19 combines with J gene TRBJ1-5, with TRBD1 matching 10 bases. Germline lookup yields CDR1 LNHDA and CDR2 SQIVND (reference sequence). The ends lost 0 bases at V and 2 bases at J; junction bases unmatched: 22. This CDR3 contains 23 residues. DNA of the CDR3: TGTGCCAGTAGTATAGATACTGGGACGGCCCGGGACAGGGGAAAGGAGGGCAATCAGCCCCAGCATTTT. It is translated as CASSIDTGTARDRGKEGNQPQHF.

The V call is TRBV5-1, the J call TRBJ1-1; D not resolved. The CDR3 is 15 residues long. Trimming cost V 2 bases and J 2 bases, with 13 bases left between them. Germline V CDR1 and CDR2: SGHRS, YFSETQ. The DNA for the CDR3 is TGCGCCAGCAGCTTAAAGCAAACCGCTAACACTGAAGCTTTCTTT. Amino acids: CASSLKQTANTEAFF.

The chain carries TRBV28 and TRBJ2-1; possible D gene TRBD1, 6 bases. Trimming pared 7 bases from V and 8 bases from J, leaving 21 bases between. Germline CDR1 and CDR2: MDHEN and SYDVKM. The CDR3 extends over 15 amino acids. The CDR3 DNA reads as TGTGCCAGCAACAAAATCGGGACACCCTCCGATGAGCAGTTCTTC. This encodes CASNKIGTPSDEQFF.

CDR3 residues: CARFSGAGSYEQYF. In nucleotides, the CDR3 is TGTGCCCGTTTTAGTGGGGCAGGATCCTACGAGCAGTACTTC. The rearrangement links TRBV21-1 to TRBJ2-7; TRBD1 is taken as the D call from the table, unchecked against the DNA. TRBV21-1 is deemed a pseudogene. CDR3 length: 14 residues.

The CDR3 nucleotides are TGTGCCAGCAGCAAAGGACACGACGTCTCCTACGAGCAGTACTTC. Amino acids: CASSKGHDVSYEQYF. The chain couples TRBV7-2 to TRBJ2-7, with D perhaps matching TRBD1 (5 bases). The CDR3 has 15 amino acids. Per germline, CDR1 SGHTA and CDR2 FQGNSA. Trimming removed 5 bases from V and 0 bases from J, with 14 bases in between.

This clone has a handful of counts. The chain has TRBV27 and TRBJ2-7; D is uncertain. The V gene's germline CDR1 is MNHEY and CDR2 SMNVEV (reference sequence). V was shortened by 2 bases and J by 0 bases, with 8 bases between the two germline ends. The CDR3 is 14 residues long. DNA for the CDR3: TGTGCCAGCAGTTTACAGGCAGGCTCCTACGAGCAGTACTTC. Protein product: CASSLQAGSYEQYF.

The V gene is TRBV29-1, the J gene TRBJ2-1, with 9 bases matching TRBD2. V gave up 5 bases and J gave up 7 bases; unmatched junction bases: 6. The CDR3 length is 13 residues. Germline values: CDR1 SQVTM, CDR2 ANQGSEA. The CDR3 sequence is CSVYSGSPNEQFF. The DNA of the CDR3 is TGCAGCGTTTATAGCGGGAGTCCAAATGAGCAGTTCTTC.

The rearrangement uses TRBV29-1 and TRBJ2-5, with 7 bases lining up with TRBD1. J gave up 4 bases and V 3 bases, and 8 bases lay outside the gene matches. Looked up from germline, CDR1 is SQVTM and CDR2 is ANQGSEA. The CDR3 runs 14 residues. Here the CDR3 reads CSVEADRAGETQYF. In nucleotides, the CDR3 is TGCAGCGTTGAGGCTGACAGGGCGGGAGAGACCCAGTACTTC. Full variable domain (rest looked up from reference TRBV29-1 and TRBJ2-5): SAVISQKPSRDICQRGTSLTIQCQVDSQVTMMFWYRQQPGQSLTLIATANQGSEATYESGFVIDKFPISRPNLTFSTLTVSNMSPEDSSIYLCSVEADRAGETQYFGPGTRLLVL.